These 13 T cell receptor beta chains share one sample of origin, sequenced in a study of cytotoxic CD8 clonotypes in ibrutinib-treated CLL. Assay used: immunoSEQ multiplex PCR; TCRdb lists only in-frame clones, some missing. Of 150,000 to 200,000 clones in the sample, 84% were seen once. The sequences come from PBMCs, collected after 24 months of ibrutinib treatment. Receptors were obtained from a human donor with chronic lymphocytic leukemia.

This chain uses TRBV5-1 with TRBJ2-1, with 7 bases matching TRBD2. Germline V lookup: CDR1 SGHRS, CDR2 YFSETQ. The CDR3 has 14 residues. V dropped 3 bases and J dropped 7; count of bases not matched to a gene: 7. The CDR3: CASSSILAVNEQFF. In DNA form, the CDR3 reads TGCGCCAGCAGCTCCATCCTAGCGGTGAATGAGCAGTTCTTC.

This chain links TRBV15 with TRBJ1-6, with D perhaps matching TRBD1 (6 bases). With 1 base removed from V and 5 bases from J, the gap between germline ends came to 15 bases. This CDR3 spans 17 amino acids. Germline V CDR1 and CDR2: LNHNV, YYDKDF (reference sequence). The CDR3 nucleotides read TGTGCCACCAGCAGAGCCAGGGGAATGACTAATAATTCACCCCTCCACTTT. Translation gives CATSRARGMTNNSPLHF. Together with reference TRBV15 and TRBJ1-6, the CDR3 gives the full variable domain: DAMVIQNPRYQVTQFGKPVTLSCSQTLNHNVMYWYQQKSSQAPKLLFHYYDKDFNNEADTPDNFQSRRPNTSFCFLDIRSPGLGDTAMYLCATSRARGMTNNSPLHFGNGTRLTVT.

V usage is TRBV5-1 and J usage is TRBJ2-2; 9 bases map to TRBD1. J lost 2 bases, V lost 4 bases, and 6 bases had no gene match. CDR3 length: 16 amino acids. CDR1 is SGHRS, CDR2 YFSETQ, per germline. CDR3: CASSPWTGVNTGELFF. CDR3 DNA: TGCGCCAGCAGCCCATGGACAGGGGTTAACACCGGGGAGCTGTTTTTT. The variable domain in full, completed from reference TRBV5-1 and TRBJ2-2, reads KAGVTQTPRYLIKTRGQQVTLSCSPISGHRSVSWYQQTPGQGLQFLFEYFSETQRNKGNFPGRFSGRQFSNSRSEMNVSTLELGDSALYLCASSPWTGVNTGELFFGEGSRLTVL.

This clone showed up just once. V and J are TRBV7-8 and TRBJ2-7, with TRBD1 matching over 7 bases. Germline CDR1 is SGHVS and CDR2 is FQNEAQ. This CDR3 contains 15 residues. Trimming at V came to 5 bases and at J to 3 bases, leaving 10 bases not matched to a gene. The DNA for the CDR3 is TGTGCCAGCAGCGCCTTCCGGGACAGAAACTACGAGCAGTACTTC. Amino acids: CASSAFRDRNYEQYF.

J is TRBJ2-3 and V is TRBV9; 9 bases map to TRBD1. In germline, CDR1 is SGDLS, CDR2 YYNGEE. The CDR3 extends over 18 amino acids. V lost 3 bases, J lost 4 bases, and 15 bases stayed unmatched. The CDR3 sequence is CASSAKPGQGNSADTQYF. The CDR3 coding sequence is TGTGCCAGCAGCGCAAAACCGGGACAGGGAAATAGCGCAGATACGCAGTATTTT.

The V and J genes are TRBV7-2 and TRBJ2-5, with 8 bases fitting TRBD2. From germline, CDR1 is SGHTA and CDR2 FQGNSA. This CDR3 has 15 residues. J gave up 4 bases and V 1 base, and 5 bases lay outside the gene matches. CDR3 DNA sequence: TGTGCCAGCAGCTTAGACCCCCTAGCGGGAGAGACCCAGTACTTC. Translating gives CASSLDPLAGETQYF. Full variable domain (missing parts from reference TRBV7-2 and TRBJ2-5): GAGVSQSPSNKVTEKGKDVELRCDPISGHTALYWYRQSLGQGLEFLIYFQGNSAPDKSGLPSDRFSAERTGGSVSTLTIQRTQQEDSAVYLCASSLDPLAGETQYFGPGTRLLVL.

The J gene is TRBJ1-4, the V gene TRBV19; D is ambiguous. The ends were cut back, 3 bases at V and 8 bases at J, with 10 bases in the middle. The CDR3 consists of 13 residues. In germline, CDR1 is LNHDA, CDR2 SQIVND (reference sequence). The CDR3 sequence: CASSIKGGEKLFF. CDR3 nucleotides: TGTGCCAGTAGTATTAAGGGTGGGGAAAAACTGTTTTTT. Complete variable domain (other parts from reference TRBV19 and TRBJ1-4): DGGITQSPKYLFRKEGQNVTLSCEQNLNHDAMYWYRQDPGQGLRLIYYSQIVNDFQKGDIAEGYSVSREKKESFPLTVTSAQKNPTAFYLCASSIKGGEKLFFGSGTQLSVL.

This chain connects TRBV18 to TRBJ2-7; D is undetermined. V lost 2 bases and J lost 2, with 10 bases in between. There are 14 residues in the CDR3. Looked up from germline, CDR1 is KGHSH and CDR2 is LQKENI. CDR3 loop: CASSPLPGPYEQYF. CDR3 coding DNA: TGTGCCAGCTCACCATTACCGGGCCCCTACGAGCAGTACTTC.

The CDR3 is CASSIAWDSSNYGYTF. CDR3 bases: TGTGCCAGTAGTATAGCATGGGACAGTTCTAACTATGGCTACACCTTC. The chain recombines TRBV19 with TRBJ1-2; 7 nucleotides align to TRBD1. CDR1 and CDR2 from the germline V gene are LNHDA and SQIVND (reference sequence). V was pared by 1 base and J by 0 bases, with 5 bases of the junction left unmatched. The CDR3 runs to 16 residues.

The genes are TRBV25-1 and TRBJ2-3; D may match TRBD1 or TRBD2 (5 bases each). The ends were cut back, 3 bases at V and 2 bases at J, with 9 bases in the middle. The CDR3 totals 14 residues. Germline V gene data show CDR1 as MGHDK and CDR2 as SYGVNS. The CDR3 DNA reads TGTGCCAGCAGTGACCCGGGACCCACAGATACGCAGTATTTT. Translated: CASSDPGPTDTQYF.

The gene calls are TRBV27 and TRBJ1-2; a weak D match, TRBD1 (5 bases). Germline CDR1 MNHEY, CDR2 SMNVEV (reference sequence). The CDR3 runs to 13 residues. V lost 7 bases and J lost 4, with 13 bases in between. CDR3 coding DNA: TGTGCCAGCACCCCCCAGGGCGGCTATGGCTACACCTTC. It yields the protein CASTPQGGYGYTF.

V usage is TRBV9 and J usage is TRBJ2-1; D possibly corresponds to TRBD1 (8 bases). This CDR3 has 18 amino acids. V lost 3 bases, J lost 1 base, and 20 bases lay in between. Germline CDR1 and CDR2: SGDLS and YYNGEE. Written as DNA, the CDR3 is TGTGCCAGCAGCGGGGGCGGGACAGGACTAGGTTCCTACAATGAGCAGTTCTTC. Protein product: CASSGGGTGLGSYNEQFF.

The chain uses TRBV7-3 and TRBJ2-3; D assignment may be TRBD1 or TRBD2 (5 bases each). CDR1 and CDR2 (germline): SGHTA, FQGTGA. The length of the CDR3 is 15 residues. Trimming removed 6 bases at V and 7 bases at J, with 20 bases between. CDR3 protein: CASRPGTGGVNTQYF. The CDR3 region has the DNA TGTGCCAGCAGACCGGGGACCGGTGGAGTGAATACGCAGTATTTT.